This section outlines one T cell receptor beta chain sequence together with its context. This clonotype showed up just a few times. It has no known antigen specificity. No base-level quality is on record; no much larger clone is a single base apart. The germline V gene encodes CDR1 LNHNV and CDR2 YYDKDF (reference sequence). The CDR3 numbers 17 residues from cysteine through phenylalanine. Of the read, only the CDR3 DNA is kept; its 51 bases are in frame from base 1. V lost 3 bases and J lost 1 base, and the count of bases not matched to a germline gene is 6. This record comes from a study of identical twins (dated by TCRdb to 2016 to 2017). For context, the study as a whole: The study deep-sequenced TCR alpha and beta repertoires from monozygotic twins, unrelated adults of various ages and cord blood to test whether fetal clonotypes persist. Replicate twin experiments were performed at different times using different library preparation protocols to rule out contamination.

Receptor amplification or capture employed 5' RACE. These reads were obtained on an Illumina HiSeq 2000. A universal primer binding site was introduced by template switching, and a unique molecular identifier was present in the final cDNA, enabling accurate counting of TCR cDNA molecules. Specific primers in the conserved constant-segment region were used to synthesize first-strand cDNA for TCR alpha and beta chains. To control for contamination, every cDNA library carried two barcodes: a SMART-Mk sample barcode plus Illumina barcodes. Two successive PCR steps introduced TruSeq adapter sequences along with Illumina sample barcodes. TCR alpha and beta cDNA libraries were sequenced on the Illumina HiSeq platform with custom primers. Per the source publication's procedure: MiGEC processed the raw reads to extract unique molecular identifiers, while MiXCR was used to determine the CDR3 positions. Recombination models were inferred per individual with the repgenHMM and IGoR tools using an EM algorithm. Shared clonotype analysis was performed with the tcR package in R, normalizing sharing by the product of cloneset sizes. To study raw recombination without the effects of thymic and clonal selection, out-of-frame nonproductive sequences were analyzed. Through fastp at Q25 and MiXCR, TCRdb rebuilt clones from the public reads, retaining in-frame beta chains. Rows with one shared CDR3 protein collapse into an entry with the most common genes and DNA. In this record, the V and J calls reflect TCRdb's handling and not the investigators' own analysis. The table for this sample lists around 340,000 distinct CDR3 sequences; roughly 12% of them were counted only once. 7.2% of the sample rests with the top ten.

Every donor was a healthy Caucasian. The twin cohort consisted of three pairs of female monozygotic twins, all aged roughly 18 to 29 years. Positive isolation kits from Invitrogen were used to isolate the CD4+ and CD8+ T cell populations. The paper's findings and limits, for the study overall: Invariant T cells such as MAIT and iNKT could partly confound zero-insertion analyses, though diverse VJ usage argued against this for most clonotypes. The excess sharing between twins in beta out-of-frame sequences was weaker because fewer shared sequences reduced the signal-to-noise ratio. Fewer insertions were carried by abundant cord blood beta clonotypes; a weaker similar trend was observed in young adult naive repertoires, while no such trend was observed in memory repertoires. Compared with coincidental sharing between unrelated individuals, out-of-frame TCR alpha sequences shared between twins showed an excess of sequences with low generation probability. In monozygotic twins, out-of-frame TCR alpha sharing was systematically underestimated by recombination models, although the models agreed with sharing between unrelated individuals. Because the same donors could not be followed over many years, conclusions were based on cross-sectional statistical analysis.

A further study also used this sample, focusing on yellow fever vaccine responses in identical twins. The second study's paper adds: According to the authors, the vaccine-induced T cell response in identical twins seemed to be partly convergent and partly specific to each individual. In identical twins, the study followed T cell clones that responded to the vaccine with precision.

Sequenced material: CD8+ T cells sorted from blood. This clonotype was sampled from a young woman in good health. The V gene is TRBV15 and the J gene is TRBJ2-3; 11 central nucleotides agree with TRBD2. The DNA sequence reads TGTGCCACCAGCAGCCAAGGGACTAGCGGTGGCACAGATACGCAGTATTTT. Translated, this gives CATSSQGTSGGTDTQYF.